Sequencing of this T cell receptor beta chain was carried out in a study of shared clonotypes between healthy human individuals. TCRdb keeps only in-frame clones here, not all; method: immunoSEQ multiplex PCR. The repertoire holds under 1,100,000 clones, with more than 75% as singletons. Those who donated were healthy HIV-negative adults, with no recent acute infections or vaccinations reported. Nashville, Tennessee was home to all donors, who were Caucasian adults. The sample taken for sequencing was memory CD4+ T cells from PBMCs. Subset: CD45RA-negative fraction. The receptor's source is a young man in good health. Some clones in this sample may be carry-over from other donors' samples.

CDR3 protein: CASSLSSGRVNEQFF. The DNA for the CDR3 is TGTGCCAGCTCACTGTCTAGCGGGAGGGTTAATGAGCAGTTCTTC. V usage is TRBV18 and J usage is TRBJ2-1; 12 nucleotides line up with TRBD2. CDR1 and CDR2 from the germline V gene are KGHSH and LQKENI. This CDR3 is 15 amino acids long. The V gene end was trimmed by 4 bases and the J gene end by 7 bases; junction bases not matched to a gene: 5.